This T cell receptor beta chain is drawn from a study of technical replicates of blood from several donors. Germline V CDR1 and CDR2: GTSNPN, SVGIG (reference sequence). The CDR3 is 13 residues long. V dropped 4 bases and J dropped 1 base, with 10 bases sitting between them. The method was immunoSEQ multiplex PCR; TCRdb's version includes in-frame clones alone and lacks a portion of them. The data contain tens of thousands of clones, roughly nine tenths of them seen just once; the ten biggest clones take up about 0.26%. The genes are TRBV30 and TRBJ1-2, with D hard to call. This TCR derives from a human donor in good health. Sequenced sample: T cells isolated from PBMCs. The CDR3 loop reads CAWTNGINYGYTF. The CDR3 DNA follows: TGTGCCTGGACCAACGGGATTAACTATGGCTACACCTTC.